This TCR beta chain was documented in a study of shared clonotypes between healthy human individuals. Study summary: Samples came from a couple of female and a few male donors aged 18 to 49.

Adult Caucasians living in Nashville, Tennessee made up all of the donors. A CD45RA-negative memory subset and a CD45RA+ naive subset were separated from the CD4+ cells. Comments on this clone: This CDR3 is also generated by other DNA sequences in the sample.

Over several immunoSEQ plates, each subset's genomic DNA was distributed in even portions. The data were produced by immunoSEQ multiplex PCR, yet TCRdb's version contains in-frame clones alone and is incomplete. Of about 2 million clones detected, 95% appear once; the ten largest clones hold 0.1% to 0.15%. CDR1 is SGHNT, CDR2 YYREEE, per germline (reference sequence). CDR3 length equals 11 residues. V lost 1 base and J lost 5, with 3 bases in between. V gene TRBV5-4 combines with J gene TRBJ2-5; D ambiguous. Sequenced: naive CD4+ T cells sorted from blood. Indicated subset: CD45RA+ positively selected. The TCR sequence derives from a man younger than 35 in good health. The CDR3 DNA reads as TGTGCCAGCAGCTTGTCGGAGACCCAGTACTTC. Translation gives CASSLSETQYF.